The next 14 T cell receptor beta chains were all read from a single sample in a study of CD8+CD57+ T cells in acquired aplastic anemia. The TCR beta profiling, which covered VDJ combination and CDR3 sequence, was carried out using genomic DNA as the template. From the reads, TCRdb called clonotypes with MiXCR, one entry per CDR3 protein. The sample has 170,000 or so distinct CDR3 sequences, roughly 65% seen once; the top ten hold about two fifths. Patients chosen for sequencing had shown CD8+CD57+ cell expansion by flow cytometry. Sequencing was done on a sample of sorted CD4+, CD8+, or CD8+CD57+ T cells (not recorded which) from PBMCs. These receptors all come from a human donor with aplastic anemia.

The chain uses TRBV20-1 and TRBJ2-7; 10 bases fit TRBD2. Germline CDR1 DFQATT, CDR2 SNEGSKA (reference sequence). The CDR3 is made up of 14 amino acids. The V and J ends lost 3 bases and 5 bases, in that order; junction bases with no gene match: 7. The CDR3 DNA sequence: TGCAGTGCTAGTGGGCTAGCGGGAGTTCACGAGCAGTACTTC. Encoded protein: CSASGLAGVHEQYF.

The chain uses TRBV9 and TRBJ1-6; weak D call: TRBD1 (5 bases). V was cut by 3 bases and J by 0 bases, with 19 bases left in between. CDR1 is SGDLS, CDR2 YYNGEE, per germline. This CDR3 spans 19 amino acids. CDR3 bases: TGTGCCAGCAGCGAGTCCGTGATTGGGGGGAGCTCCTATAATTCACCCCTCCACTTT. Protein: CASSESVIGGSSYNSPLHF.

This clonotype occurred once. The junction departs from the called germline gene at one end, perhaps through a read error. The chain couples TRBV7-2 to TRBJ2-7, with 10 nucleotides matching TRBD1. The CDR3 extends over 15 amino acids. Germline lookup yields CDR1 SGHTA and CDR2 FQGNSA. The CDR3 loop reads CASSLGGTGDHEQYF. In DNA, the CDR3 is TGCGCCAGCAGCTTGGGGGGGACAGGGGACCACGAGCAGTACTTC.

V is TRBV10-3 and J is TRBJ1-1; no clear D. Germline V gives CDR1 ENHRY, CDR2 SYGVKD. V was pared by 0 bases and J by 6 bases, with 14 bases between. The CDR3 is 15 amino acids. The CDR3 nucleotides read TGTGCCATCAGTGAGTCGGCCGCGGGGTCCGCTGAAGCTTTCTTT. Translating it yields CAISESAAGSAEAFF.

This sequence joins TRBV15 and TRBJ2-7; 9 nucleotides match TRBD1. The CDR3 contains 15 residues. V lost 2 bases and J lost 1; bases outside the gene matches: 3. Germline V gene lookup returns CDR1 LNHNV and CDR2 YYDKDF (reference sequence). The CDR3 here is CATSRPGQGSYEQYF. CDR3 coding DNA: TGTGCCACCAGCAGACCGGGACAGGGTTCCTACGAGCAGTACTTC.

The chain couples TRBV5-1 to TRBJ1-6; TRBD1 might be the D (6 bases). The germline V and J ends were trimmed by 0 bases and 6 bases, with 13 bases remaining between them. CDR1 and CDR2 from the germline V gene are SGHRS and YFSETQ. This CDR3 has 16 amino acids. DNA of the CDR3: TGCGCCAGCAGCTTGGAGGGAATACAGGGTAATTCACCCCTCCACTTT. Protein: CASSLEGIQGNSPLHF.

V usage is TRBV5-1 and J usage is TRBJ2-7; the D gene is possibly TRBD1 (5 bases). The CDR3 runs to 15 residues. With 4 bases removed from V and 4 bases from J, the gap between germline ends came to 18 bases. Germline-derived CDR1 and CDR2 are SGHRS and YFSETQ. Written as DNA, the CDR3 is TGCGCCAGCAGCGTCGGTCAGGGTACAGGTTACGAGCAGTACTTC. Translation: CASSVGQGTGYEQYF.

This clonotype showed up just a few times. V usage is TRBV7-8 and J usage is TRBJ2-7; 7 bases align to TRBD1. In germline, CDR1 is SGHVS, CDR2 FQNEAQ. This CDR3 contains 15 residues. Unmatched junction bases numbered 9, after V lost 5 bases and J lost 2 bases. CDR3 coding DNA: TGTGCCAGCAGCCCAGGGACAGCCATCCCCTACGAGCAGTACTTC. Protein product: CASSPGTAIPYEQYF.

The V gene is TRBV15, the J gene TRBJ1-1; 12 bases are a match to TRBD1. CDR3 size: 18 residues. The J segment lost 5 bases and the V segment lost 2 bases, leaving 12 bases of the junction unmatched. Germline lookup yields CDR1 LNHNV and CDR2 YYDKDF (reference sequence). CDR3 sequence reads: CATSRPFPGQGAETEAFF. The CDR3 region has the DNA TGTGCCACCAGCAGACCATTTCCGGGACAGGGGGCAGAGACTGAAGCTTTCTTT. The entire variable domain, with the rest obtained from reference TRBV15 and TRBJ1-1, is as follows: DAMVIQNPRYQVTQFGKPVTLSCSQTLNHNVMYWYQQKSSQAPKLLFHYYDKDFNNEADTPDNFQSRRPNTSFCFLDIRSPGLGDTAMYLCATSRPFPGQGAETEAFFGQGTRLTVV.

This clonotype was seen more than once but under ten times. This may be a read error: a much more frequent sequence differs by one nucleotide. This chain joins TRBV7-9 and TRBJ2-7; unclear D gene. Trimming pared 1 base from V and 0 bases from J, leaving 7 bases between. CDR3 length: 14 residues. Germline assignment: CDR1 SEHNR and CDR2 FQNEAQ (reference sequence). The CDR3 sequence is CASSLGLDSYEQYF. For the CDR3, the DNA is TGTGCCAGCAGCTTAGGGCTAGACTCCTACGAGCAGTACTTC.

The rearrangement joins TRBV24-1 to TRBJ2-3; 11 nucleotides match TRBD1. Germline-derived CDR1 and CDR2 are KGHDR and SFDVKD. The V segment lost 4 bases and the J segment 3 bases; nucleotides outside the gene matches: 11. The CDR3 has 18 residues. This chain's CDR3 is CATSELLPGQGGTDTQYF. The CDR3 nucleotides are TGTGCCACCAGTGAATTACTCCCGGGACAGGGGGGGACAGATACGCAGTATTTT.

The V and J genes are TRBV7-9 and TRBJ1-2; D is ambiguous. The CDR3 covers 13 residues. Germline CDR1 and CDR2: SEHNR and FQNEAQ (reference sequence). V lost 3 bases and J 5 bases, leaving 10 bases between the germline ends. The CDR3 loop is CASSFGQPYGYTF. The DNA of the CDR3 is TGTGCCAGCAGCTTTGGTCAGCCTTATGGCTACACCTTC.

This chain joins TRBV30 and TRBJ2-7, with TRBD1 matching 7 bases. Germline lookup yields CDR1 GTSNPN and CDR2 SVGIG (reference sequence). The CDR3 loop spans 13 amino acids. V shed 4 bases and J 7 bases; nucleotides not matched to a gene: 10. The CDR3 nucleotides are TGTGCCTGGATGGCTGAGGGGGCGTGGGAGCAGTACTTC. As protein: CAWMAEGAWEQYF.

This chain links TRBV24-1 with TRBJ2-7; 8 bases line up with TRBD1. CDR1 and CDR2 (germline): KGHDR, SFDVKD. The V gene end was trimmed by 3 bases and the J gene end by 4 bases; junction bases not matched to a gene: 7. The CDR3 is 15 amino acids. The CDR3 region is CATSDTPQGAYEQYF. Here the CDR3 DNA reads TGTGCCACCAGTGATACTCCCCAGGGGGCTTACGAGCAGTACTTC.